A single sample gave rise to the 19 T cell receptor beta chains below, sequenced in a study of coeliac disease. The assay was immunoSEQ multiplex PCR, and TCRdb's table has in-frame clones only and misses some. The sample has around 4,100 clones, roughly 60% seen once; the top ten hold 5.5% to 6.5%. The sample taken for sequencing was lymphocytes from the gut lamina propria. Receptors were obtained from a man aged 70 or older without celiac disease.

This CDR3 reads CASSSRDRGSGNTGELFF. The CDR3 nucleotides are TGTGCCAGCAGCTCTCGGGACAGGGGCTCTGGGAACACCGGGGAGCTGTTTTTT. The genes are TRBV7-9 and TRBJ2-2; TRBD1 matches 10 bases. V lost 4 bases and J lost 1; bases outside the gene matches: 9. The germline gives CDR1 SEHNR, CDR2 FQNEAQ (reference sequence). The CDR3 runs to 18 residues.

In its sample, this clone is medium-sized. The chain is built from TRBV10-3 and TRBJ2-3, with D possibly TRBD1 on 5 matching bases. The CDR3 consists of 14 residues. The V and J ends lost 10 bases and 1 base respectively, with 15 bases between them. Germline assignment: CDR1 ENHRY and CDR2 SYGVKD. The CDR3 DNA reads as TGTGCCACAAAACAGGAAATTGGCACAGATACGCAGTATTTT. Translation gives CATKQEIGTDTQYF.

This chain uses TRBV5-1 with TRBJ1-3; D possibly corresponds to TRBD1 (6 bases). The germline V and J ends were trimmed by 2 bases and 4 bases, with 13 bases remaining between them. Germline V CDR1 and CDR2: SGHRS, YFSETQ. The CDR3 has 15 residues. The CDR3 DNA reads TGCGCCAGCAGCTTATACAGGGATCCCGGAAACACCATATATTTT. Residues: CASSLYRDPGNTIYF.

This chain uses TRBV13 with TRBJ1-5; TRBD1 matches 9 bases. CDR1 is PRHDT and CDR2 is FYEKMQ in the germline V gene (reference sequence). This CDR3 comprises 18 residues. V shed 3 bases, J shed 2 bases, and the junction held 11 bases outside the gene matches. The CDR3 loop reads CASSLEDGTGFGNQPQHF. CDR3 sequence (DNA): TGTGCCAGCAGCTTGGAGGACGGGACAGGGTTTGGCAATCAGCCCCAGCATTTT.

This rearrangement joins TRBV5-1 to TRBJ2-7, with 11 positions matching TRBD2. Germline trimming cut 2 bases from V and 6 bases from J; bases unmatched to any gene: 7. Germline lookup yields CDR1 SGHRS and CDR2 YFSETQ. The length of the CDR3 is 15 residues. The CDR3 loop reads CASSFTSGGRGEQYF. The CDR3 DNA follows: TGCGCCAGCAGCTTTACTAGCGGGGGACGGGGCGAGCAGTACTTC.

The CDR3 here is CASSPDRVGGYTF. CDR3 sequence (DNA): TGTGCCAGCAGCCCTGACAGGGTTGGTGGCTACACCTTC. The chain has TRBV6-1 and TRBJ1-2; TRBD1 matches 7 bases. From germline, CDR1 is MNHNS and CDR2 SASEGT. This CDR3 region has 13 residues. V lost 6 bases to trimming and J lost 7 bases; unmatched junction nucleotides: 8.

The chain carries TRBV27 and TRBJ1-4, with a weak D call TRBD1 (6 bases). Between the trimmed V and J ends, which lost 4 bases and 8 bases, there was a span of 17 bases. The length of the CDR3 is 15 residues. Germline CDR1 MNHEY, CDR2 SMNVEV (reference sequence). The CDR3 spells CASSSLGAGGEKLFF. As DNA, the CDR3 is TGTGCCAGCAGTTCCCTGGGGGCGGGAGGGGAAAAACTGTTTTTT.

This clone rates as medium-sized. This sequence joins TRBV10-3 and TRBJ2-1; 8 bases agree with TRBD2. The CDR3 consists of 16 residues. V lost 0 bases and J lost 1; bases outside the gene matches: 2. Germline V gene data show CDR1 as ENHRY and CDR2 as SYGVKD. CDR3: CAISESLAGSYNEQFF. The CDR3 coding sequence is TGTGCCATCAGTGAGTCGTTAGCGGGGTCCTACAATGAGCAGTTCTTC.

The J gene is TRBJ1-5, the V gene TRBV28; TRBD1 might be the D (5 bases). The germline V gene has CDR1 MDHEN and CDR2 SYDVKM. The CDR3 is made up of 14 amino acids. V shed 6 bases and J shed 0 bases, with 9 bases lying between them. The chain's CDR3 is CASRGAYSNQPQHF. As DNA, the CDR3 is TGTGCCAGCAGAGGGGCATATAGCAATCAGCCCCAGCATTTT.

This chain joins TRBV5-6 and TRBJ1-1; tentatively, D is TRBD1 (5 bases). The germline V gene has CDR1 SGHDT and CDR2 YYEEEE. This CDR3 has 14 amino acids. Trimming removed 1 base from V and 1 base from J, with 8 bases in between. The CDR3 region has the DNA TGTGCCAGCAGCTTGTTCGGGGGGAACACTGAAGCTTTCTTT. Residues: CASSLFGGNTEAFF.

The J gene is TRBJ2-2, the V gene TRBV6-1; D is unclear. The germline V gene encodes CDR1 MNHNS and CDR2 SASEGT. Deletions cut 3 bases from V and 4 bases from J, with 12 bases between. This CDR3 spans 15 amino acids. This chain's CDR3 is CASSEGFAATGELFF. CDR3 in DNA: TGTGCCAGCAGTGAGGGCTTCGCCGCCACCGGGGAGCTGTTTTTT.

The chain is built from TRBV7-2 and TRBJ2-2, with D maybe TRBD2 (7 bases). This CDR3 is built from 16 residues. V lost 6 bases to trimming and J lost 3 bases, with 17 bases between them. Germline values: CDR1 SGHTA, CDR2 FQGNSA. The CDR3 coding sequence is TGTGCCAGCAGAGGAGGGGGGGCGGTTTACACCGGGGAGCTGTTTTTT. Translation gives CASRGGGAVYTGELFF.

This clone was counted only a few times. The V and J genes are TRBV10-3 and TRBJ1-1, with a weak D call TRBD1 (6 bases). The V end was cut by 3 bases, the J end by 0 bases, with 8 bases between. The CDR3 is 14 amino acids. Per germline, CDR1 ENHRY and CDR2 SYGVKD. Here the CDR3 reads CAISDQGLNTEAFF. In nucleotides, the CDR3 is TGTGCCATCAGTGATCAGGGGTTGAACACTGAAGCTTTCTTT.

The gene calls are TRBV7-7 and TRBJ2-2, with TRBD1 matching 8 bases. The CDR3 consists of 15 residues. In germline, CDR1 is SSHAT, CDR2 FNYEAQ (reference sequence). Trimming removed 1 base from V and 4 bases from J; junction bases left unmatched: 2. The CDR3 DNA reads as TGTGCCAGCAGCTTAGGGACAGGGAGCACCGGGGAGCTGTTTTTT. Translation: CASSLGTGSTGELFF. The whole variable domain, remainder taken from reference TRBV7-7 and TRBJ2-2, is GAGVSQSPRYKVTKRGQDVTLRCDPISSHATLYWYQQALGQGPEFLTYFNYEAQPDKSGLPSDRFSAERPEGSISTLTIQRTEQRDSAMYRCASSLGTGSTGELFFGEGSRLTVL.

The chain recombines TRBV4-1 with TRBJ2-1; 7 bases map to TRBD2. Germline CDR1 is MGHRA and CDR2 is YSYEKL. V trimming: 5 bases; J trimming: 4 bases; junction bases outside the gene matches: 5. There are 14 residues in the CDR3. CDR3 sequence: CASSSPSGYNEQFF. In DNA, the CDR3 is TGCGCCAGCAGCTCTCCTAGCGGATACAATGAGCAGTTCTTC.

The genes are TRBV2 and TRBJ2-7, with TRBD2 matching over 10 bases. Germline CDR1 is SNHLY and CDR2 is FYNNEI. Trimming removed 6 bases from V and 0 bases from J; junction bases left unmatched: 2. The CDR3 has 14 amino acids. CDR3 region: CASRLAGLSYEQYF. As DNA, the CDR3 is TGTGCCAGCAGACTAGCGGGGCTCTCCTACGAGCAGTACTTC.

For this clone: One junction end disagrees with the germline gene, perhaps due to a read error. Other nucleotide sequences from this sample produce the same CDR3. The genes are TRBV27 and TRBJ1-6; D might be TRBD1 (6 bases). CDR3 length: 14 residues. Per germline, CDR1 MNHEY and CDR2 SMNVEV (reference sequence). DNA of the CDR3: TGTGCCAGCAGTACGCACAGGGATAATTCCCCCCTCCACTTT. Protein sequence: CASSTHRDNSPLHF.

The chain couples TRBV27 to TRBJ2-7, with TRBD1 as a possible D gene (6 bases). Germline loops: CDR1 MNHEY, CDR2 SMNVEV (reference sequence). This CDR3 has 15 residues. The V and J ends lost 6 bases and 2 bases respectively, with 17 bases between them. The CDR3 sequence is CASSRPGTSTYEQYF. In DNA form, the CDR3 reads TGTGCCAGCAGCCGTCCCGGGACAAGTACCTACGAGCAGTACTTC.

This chain connects TRBV18 to TRBJ1-4; TRBD1 is a possible D gene (5 bases). The V end was cut by 4 bases, the J end by 0 bases, with 6 bases between. CDR1 KGHSH and CDR2 LQKENI come from the germline V gene. The CDR3 spans 14 residues. The CDR3 reads CASSQTATNEKLFF. CDR3 DNA sequence: TGTGCCAGCTCACAGACAGCAACTAATGAAAAACTGTTTTTT.